These 24 T cell receptor beta chains share one sample of origin, sequenced in a study of shared clonotypes between healthy human individuals. Sequencing was performed with immunoSEQ multiplex PCR; in TCRdb, only in-frame clones are kept and a portion is missing. The sample shows some 2 million clones, approximately 94% of them seen only once. Selected positively for CCR7 and CD45RO-negative, naive CD8 cells excluded terminally differentiated effector memory CD45RA+ cells. The sequencing sample was made of naive CD8+ T cells sorted from blood. The source is a man younger than 35 in good health.

The chain carries TRBV11-2 and TRBJ2-3; 9 positions agree with TRBD2. This CDR3 is built from 14 residues. V was clipped by 3 bases and J by 5 bases; unmatched bases: 3. Looked up from germline, CDR1 is SGHAT and CDR2 is FQNNGV. Here the CDR3 reads CASSLTSGQDTQYF. The CDR3 DNA is TGTGCCAGCAGCTTGACTAGCGGCCAAGATACGCAGTATTTT. Looking up the rest from reference TRBV11-2 and TRBJ2-3 gives the full variable domain: EAGVAQSPRYKIIEKRQSVAFWCNPISGHATLYWYQQILGQGPKLLIQFQNNGVVDDSQLPKDRFSAERLKGVDSTLKIQPAKLEDSAVYLCASSLTSGQDTQYFGPGTRLTVL.

V is TRBV2 and J is TRBJ2-7; the D gene is possibly TRBD2 (5 bases). Germline V gene sequence: CDR1 SNHLY, CDR2 FYNNEI. This CDR3 comprises 14 residues. V was clipped by 1 base and J by 5 bases, with 12 bases between them. CDR3: CASSEVGDPHEQYF. The CDR3, as DNA: TGTGCCAGCAGTGAAGTGGGAGACCCCCACGAGCAGTACTTC.

The rearrangement uses TRBV19 and TRBJ1-1, with D perhaps TRBD1 (5 bases). The germline gives CDR1 LNHDA, CDR2 SQIVND (reference sequence). This CDR3 has 15 residues. Between the trimmed V and J ends, which lost 5 bases and 8 bases, there was a span of 21 bases. CDR3 sequence (DNA): TGTGCCAGTAGTGCAAGAGGACAAATACCGGGGGAAGCTTTCTTT. It specifies CASSARGQIPGEAFF.

This chain uses TRBV30 with TRBJ1-4; D gene ambiguous. The CDR3 runs 13 residues. Germline V lookup: CDR1 GTSNPN, CDR2 SVGIG (reference sequence). The V gene lost 2 bases and the J gene lost 8 bases, with 12 bases spanning the gap. DNA for the CDR3: TGTGCCTGGAGTCTGGCATCCACGGAAAAACTGTTTTTT. Its translation is CAWSLASTEKLFF.

V usage is TRBV29-1 and J usage is TRBJ2-7; D uncertain. The germline V and J ends were trimmed by 1 base and 2 bases, with 15 bases remaining between them. The CDR3 runs to 15 residues. From germline, CDR1 is SQVTM and CDR2 ANQGSEA. The chain's CDR3 is CSVEVRSKAPYEQYF. CDR3 DNA: TGCAGCGTTGAAGTTAGGTCCAAAGCTCCCTACGAGCAGTACTTC.

The chain links TRBV7-9 to TRBJ1-1; possibly TRBD1 for D (6 bases). V shed 5 bases and J shed 6 bases, with 22 bases lying between them. Germline assignment: CDR1 SEHNR and CDR2 FQNEAQ (reference sequence). The CDR3 totals 16 residues. CDR3 DNA: TGTGCCAGCAGCCCAATCCGGGGGCCTTACGAGGCTGAAGCTTTCTTT. Encoded protein: CASSPIRGPYEAEAFF.

This clone was counted once. V and J are TRBV9 and TRBJ2-2, with D tentatively TRBD2 (6 bases). V was shortened by 4 bases and J by 1 base, with 11 bases between the two germline ends. From germline, CDR1 is SGDLS and CDR2 YYNGEE. The CDR3 totals 15 residues. In nucleotides, the CDR3 is TGTGCCAGCAGCTTGTGGGGGGTGAACACCGGGGAGCTGTTTTTT. This gives the protein CASSLWGVNTGELFF.

The V and J genes are TRBV9 and TRBJ1-5; 10 bases fit TRBD1. CDR1 SGDLS and CDR2 YYNGEE come from the germline V gene. After removal of 3 bases from V and 2 bases from J, the junction contained 5 bases not matched to a gene. The CDR3 loop spans 16 amino acids. CDR3 in amino acids: CASSAGDRGGNQPQHF. In nucleotides, the CDR3 is TGTGCCAGCAGCGCCGGGGACAGGGGCGGCAATCAGCCCCAGCATTTT.

This chain links TRBV30 with TRBJ1-1; possible D gene TRBD1, 5 bases. In germline, CDR1 is GTSNPN, CDR2 SVGIG (reference sequence). This CDR3 is 15 amino acids long. V was shortened by 4 bases and J by 3 bases, with 18 bases between the two germline ends. The CDR3 here is CAWNGDRETDTEAFF. In DNA form, the CDR3 reads TGTGCCTGGAACGGCGACAGAGAGACGGACACTGAAGCTTTCTTT.

Concerning this clone itself: Other DNA variants within this sample encode the same CDR3. As DNA, the CDR3 is TGTGCCAGCAGAGGGGGAGCGAACACCGGGGAGCTGTTTTTT. Amino acids: CASRGGANTGELFF. The rearrangement joins TRBV6-5 to TRBJ2-2; D possibly corresponds to TRBD1 (6 bases). This CDR3 has 14 residues. V was shortened by 6 bases and J by 0 bases, with 8 bases between the two germline ends. In germline, CDR1 is MNHEY, CDR2 SVGAGI.

CDR3 DNA: TGCGCCAGCAGCCCAGCGGGGGACGACTACGAGCAGTACTTC. Residues: CASSPAGDDYEQYF. The chain uses TRBV10-2 and TRBJ2-7, with TRBD2 matching 8 bases. Germline lookup yields CDR1 WSHSY and CDR2 SAAADI. V dropped 6 bases and J dropped 3; count of bases not matched to a gene: 7. CDR3 length: 14 amino acids.

The CDR3 here is CASSLWDWGGTGELFF. CDR3 DNA sequence: TGTGCCAGCAGCTTGTGGGATTGGGGGGGCACCGGGGAGCTGTTTTTT. The rearrangement joins TRBV5-6 to TRBJ2-2, with TRBD2 matching over 7 bases. In germline, CDR1 is SGHDT, CDR2 YYEEEE. V dropped 1 base and J dropped 4; count of bases not matched to a gene: 7. The CDR3 is 16 residues long.

CDR3 region: CASTWGQGTGNTIYF. The CDR3 region has the DNA TGTGCCAGCACCTGGGGGCAGGGGACTGGAAACACCATATATTTT. This rearrangement joins TRBV2 to TRBJ1-3; weak D call: TRBD1 (6 bases). V lost 7 bases, J lost 2 bases, and 15 bases lay in between. The CDR3 is 15 residues long. Germline V gives CDR1 SNHLY, CDR2 FYNNEI.

This clone was recorded only once. V is TRBV13 and J is TRBJ2-7; TRBD2 agrees at 9 bases. This CDR3 contains 14 residues. V shed 3 bases, J shed 6 bases, and the junction held 6 bases outside the gene matches. The germline gives CDR1 PRHDT, CDR2 FYEKMQ (reference sequence). CDR3 nucleotides: TGTGCCAGCAGCTTTTTAGCGGGAGTGGGCGAGCAGTACTTC. It translates to CASSFLAGVGEQYF. Full variable domain (outside the CDR3, taken from reference TRBV13 and TRBJ2-7): AAGVIQSPRHLIKEKRETATLKCYPIPRHDTVYWYQQGPGQDPQFLISFYEKMQSDKGSIPDRFSAQQFSDYHSELNMSSLELGDSALYFCASSFLAGVGEQYFGPGTRLTVT.

The chain recombines TRBV4-1 with TRBJ1-1, with D unresolved. Between the trimmed V and J ends, which lost 0 bases and 3 bases, there was a span of 8 bases. This CDR3 spans 14 amino acids. CDR1 is MGHRA, CDR2 YSYEKL, per germline. DNA for the CDR3: TGCGCCAGCAGCCAAGATGCGGAGGACACTGAAGCTTTCTTT. This codes for CASSQDAEDTEAFF.

This sequence joins TRBV7-9 and TRBJ2-7; 8 bases map to TRBD1. The CDR3 sequence is 14 residues long. V lost 4 bases and J lost 5; bases outside the gene matches: 7. CDR1 and CDR2 (germline): SEHNR, FQNEAQ (reference sequence). The CDR3 sequence is CASSSDRQGNEQYF. DNA of the CDR3: TGTGCCAGCAGCTCCGACCGACAGGGGAACGAGCAGTACTTC.

The sample holds one count of this clone. The chain is built from TRBV6-6 and TRBJ2-1; no firm D call. CDR3 size: 13 residues. Trimming left V 2 bases short and J 4 bases short, with 6 bases between. CDR1 and CDR2 (germline): MNHNY, SVGAGI (reference sequence). The CDR3 DNA follows: TGTGCCAGCAGTTACAGCCTTTACAATGAGCAGTTCTTC. Translation: CASSYSLYNEQFF.

This clone was detected only a few times. The chain uses TRBV4-1 and TRBJ2-3; D remains ambiguous. V was pared by 1 base and J by 6 bases, with 5 bases between. CDR3 length: 12 residues. Germline V gives CDR1 MGHRA, CDR2 YSYEKL. CDR3 coding DNA: TGCGCCAGCAGCCAAGGCCAGGATACGCAGTATTTT. It encodes CASSQGQDTQYF.

This clone was detected only once. The chain employs TRBV7-9 and TRBJ2-7; no reliable D call. Trimming cost V 0 bases and J 4 bases, with 10 bases left between them. Germline V gene lookup returns CDR1 SEHNR and CDR2 FQNEAQ (reference sequence). The CDR3 length is 14 residues. CDR3 amino acids: CASSLATGTYEQYF. CDR3 coding DNA: TGTGCCAGCAGCTTAGCGACCGGAACTTACGAGCAGTACTTC. The full variable domain, its missing parts supplied by reference TRBV7-9 and TRBJ2-7, is DTGVSQNPRHKITKRGQNVTFRCDPISEHNRLYWYRQTLGQGPEFLTYFQNEAQLEKSRLLSDRFSAERPKGSFSTLEIQRTEQGDSAMYLCASSLATGTYEQYFGPGTRLTVT.

This clone was counted once. The CDR3 DNA is TGTGCCAGCAGCTCTAGCGGGAGGGACTCCTACAATGAGCAGTTCTTC. It codes for CASSSSGRDSYNEQFF. The rearrangement links TRBV7-8 to TRBJ2-1; 12 bases fit TRBD2. CDR3 length: 16 amino acids. Looked up from germline, CDR1 is SGHVS and CDR2 is FQNEAQ. J lost 0 bases, V lost 4 bases, and 1 base had no gene match.

The CDR3 protein is CASGQGDSREQYF. CDR3 nucleotides: TGTGCCAGCGGCCAGGGGGATTCTCGCGAGCAGTACTTC. The chain joins TRBV7-9 to TRBJ2-7; TRBD1 matches at 7 bases. Germline trimming cut 8 bases from V and 6 bases from J; bases unmatched to any gene: 10. The germline V gene has CDR1 SEHNR and CDR2 FQNEAQ (reference sequence). This CDR3 contains 13 residues.

This chain links TRBV27 with TRBJ2-5; 7 positions agree with TRBD1. CDR3 size: 15 residues. Unmatched junction bases numbered 8, after V lost 2 bases and J lost 5 bases. CDR1 and CDR2 from the germline V gene are MNHEY and SMNVEV (reference sequence). Here the CDR3 DNA reads TGTGCCAGCAGTTTAGCCCCTGGGACAGAGGAGACCCAGTACTTC. This sequence encodes CASSLAPGTEETQYF.

This clone appeared once. V gene TRBV10-2 combines with J gene TRBJ2-1, with D possibly TRBD2 on 6 matching bases. The germline CDR1 and CDR2 sequences are WSHSY and SAAADI. This CDR3 has 11 amino acids. Deletions cut 10 bases from V and 10 bases from J, with 14 bases between. The CDR3 spells CAILRGGEQFF. For the CDR3, the DNA is TGCGCCATCCTTAGGGGAGGAGAGCAGTTCTTC.

The V gene is TRBV10-2, the J gene TRBJ2-3; D perhaps matches TRBD2 (6 bases). CDR1 and CDR2 from the germline V gene are WSHSY and SAAADI. The CDR3 consists of 15 residues. Trimming removed 1 base from V and 4 bases from J, with 12 bases in between. CDR3 sequence reads: CASSELAAAADTQYF. DNA for the CDR3: TGCGCCAGCAGTGAGTTAGCGGCAGCCGCAGATACGCAGTATTTT.